Listed below are T cell receptor beta chains from one sample, sequenced in a study of OX40 agonist ivuxolimab in advanced cancers. Generated by immunoSEQ multiplex PCR, the TCRdb table keeps only in-frame clones and is missing some. The sample lists approximately 130,000 clones; roughly 91% were seen once. Material: CD4+ or CD8+ T cells sorted from blood, obtained in a trial of the OX40 agonist ivuxolimab. All receptors come from an adult with an advanced solid tumor such as melanoma, head and neck, liver or kidney cancer. CDR3s include the opening cysteine and the closing phenylalanine or tryptophan. The D gene is left open where the match is weak. Part of the rows lack a size; the others show once, few, many or a class for expanded clones.

D gene,clone size,V gene,J gene,CDR3 protein,CDR3 DNA
-,once,TRBV11-2,TRBJ1-2,CASSSDGPYGYTF,TGTGCCAGCAGCTCGGACGGACCCTATGGCTACACCTTC
-,-,TRBV5-4,TRBJ1-2,CASSFLRADNYGYTF,TGTGCCAGCAGCTTTCTCCGCGCAGACAACTATGGCTACACCTTC
-,few,TRBV2,TRBJ2-5,CASRPPRMGSQETQYF,TGTGCCAGCAGGCCACCGCGGATGGGATCCCAAGAGACCCAGTACTTC
-,-,TRBV10-3,TRBJ1-1,CAISGEGGNTEAFF,TGTGCCATCTCGGGGGAGGGAGGAAATACTGAAGCTTTCTTT
-,-,TRBV5-5,TRBJ1-2,CASSLEGVQGYTF,TGTGCCAGCAGCTTGGAAGGGGTGCAAGGCTACACCTTC
TRBD1,-,TRBV19,TRBJ2-7,CASSLRGTGYEQYF,TGTGCCAGTAGCCTTCGTGGGACAGGGTACGAGCAGTACTTC
TRBD2,-,TRBV2,TRBJ2-3,CASSGSRLAESTDTQYF,TGTGCCAGCAGTGGATCACGACTAGCGGAGAGCACAGATACGCAGTATTTT
-,once,TRBV2,TRBJ1-4,CASKGRQGEKLFF,TGTGCCAGCAAGGGCAGACAAGGAGAAAAACTGTTTTTT
-,-,TRBV6-6,TRBJ2-7,CASGLSGWSEQYF,TGTGCCAGCGGCCTTTCGGGGTGGAGCGAGCAGTACTTC
-,-,TRBV7-2,TRBJ1-5,CASGGSNQPQHF,TGTGCCAGCGGGGGAAGCAATCAGCCCCAGCATTTT
-,-,TRBV19,TRBJ1-4,CASTDGATNEKLFF,TGTGCCAGTACCGACGGAGCAACTAATGAAAAACTGTTTTTT
TRBD2,-,TRBV7-2,TRBJ2-3,CASSPEGGRARDTQYF,TGTGCCAGCAGCCCAGAAGGCGGGAGGGCGAGAGATACGCAGTATTTT
-,-,TRBV18,TRBJ1-3,CASSPREVSGNTIYF,TGTGCCAGCTCACCAAGGGAAGTCTCTGGAAACACCATATATTTT
TRBD1,-,TRBV18,TRBJ2-1,CASSPRGTGYNEQFF,TGTGCCAGCTCACCAAGGGGGACAGGGTACAATGAGCAGTTCTTC
-,-,TRBV6-5,TRBJ2-3,CASSYRLSTDTQYF,TGTGCCAGCAGTTACCGACTTAGCACAGATACGCAGTATTTT
-,once,TRBV15,TRBJ1-5,CATSRDPGGNQPQHF,TGTGCCACCAGCAGAGACCCCGGGGGGAATCAGCCCCAGCATTTT
-,-,TRBV19,TRBJ1-3,CASSIGASGNTIYF,TGTGCCAGTAGTATAGGAGCCTCTGGAAACACCATATATTTT
-,-,TRBV18,TRBJ1-1,CASSPRDEADTEAFF,TGTGCCAGCTCACCACGGGACGAGGCCGACACTGAAGCTTTCTTT
TRBD1,-,TRBV16,TRBJ1-2,CASSQADRGPGYTF,TGTGCCAGCAGCCAGGCAGACAGGGGGCCGGGCTACACCTTC
TRBD2,-,TRBV19,TRBJ2-1,CASSTLAGIIFEQFF,TGTGCCAGTAGTACCCTAGCGGGAATTATTTTTGAGCAGTTCTTC
TRBD1,-,TRBV7-9,TRBJ1-4,CASSPRGSSGQTNEKLFF,TGTGCCAGCAGTCCTAGAGGGTCTTCGGGACAGACAAATGAAAAACTGTTTTTT
-,-,TRBV7-9,TRBJ1-3,CASSLRGTSGNTIYF,TGTGCCAGCAGCTTACGGGGGACTAGCGGAAACACCATATATTTT